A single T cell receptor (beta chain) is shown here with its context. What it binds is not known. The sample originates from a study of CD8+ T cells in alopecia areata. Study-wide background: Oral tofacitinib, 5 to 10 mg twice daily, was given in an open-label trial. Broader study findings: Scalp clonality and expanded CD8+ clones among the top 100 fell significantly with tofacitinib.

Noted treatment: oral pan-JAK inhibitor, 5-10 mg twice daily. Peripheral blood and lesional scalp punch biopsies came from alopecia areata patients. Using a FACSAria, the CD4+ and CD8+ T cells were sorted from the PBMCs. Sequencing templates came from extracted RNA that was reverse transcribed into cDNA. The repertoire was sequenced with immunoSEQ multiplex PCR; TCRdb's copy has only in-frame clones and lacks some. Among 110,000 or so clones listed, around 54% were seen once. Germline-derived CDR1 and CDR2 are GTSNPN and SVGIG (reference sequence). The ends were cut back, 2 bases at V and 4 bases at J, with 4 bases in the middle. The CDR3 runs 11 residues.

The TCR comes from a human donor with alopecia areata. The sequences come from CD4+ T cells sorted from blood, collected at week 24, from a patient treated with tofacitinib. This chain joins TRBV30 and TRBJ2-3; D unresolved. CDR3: CAWSIADTQYF. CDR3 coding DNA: TGTGCCTGGAGTATCGCAGATACGCAGTATTTT. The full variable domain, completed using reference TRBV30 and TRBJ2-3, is SQTIHQWPATLVQPVGSPLSLECTVEGTSNPNLYWYRQAAGRGLQLLFYSVGIGQISSEVPQNLSASRPQDRQFILSSKKLLLSDSGFYLCAWSIADTQYFGPGTRLTVL.